What follows are 30 T cell receptor beta chains derived from one specimen sequenced in a study of human T cells and chemical hapten exposure. TCRdb re-analysed the RACE reads in MiXCR, keeping a single row per CDR3 protein. This table has about 400,000 distinct CDR3 sequences, just under 6.5% appearing once. Specified time point: patch test 2, 6 weeks after DPC sensitization. Specified treatment: therapeutic diphenylcyclopropenone sensitization with weekly scalp DPC. The sample in question was whole blood, obtained in connection with sensitization to the hapten diphenylcyclopropenone (DPC). These receptors all stem from a woman between 18 and 29 years old with alopecia areata. Some clones in this sample may be carry-over from other donors' samples.

The chain links TRBV15 to TRBJ2-7; 10 nucleotides align to TRBD1. The trim removed 3 bases at V and 4 bases at J, leaving 6 bases unmatched. Germline V gene sequence: CDR1 LNHNV, CDR2 YYDKDF (reference sequence). The CDR3 loop spans 15 amino acids. CDR3: CATSSRDRGRYEQYF. The CDR3 nucleotides are TGTGCCACCAGCAGCCGGGACAGGGGACGGTACGAGCAGTACTTC.

The chain links TRBV12-3 or TRBV12-4 to TRBJ1-3; the D gene is possibly TRBD1 (6 bases). Trimming stripped 4 bases from V and 8 bases from J, with 15 bases between. The CDR3 consists of 14 residues. Here the CDR3 DNA reads TGTGCCAGCAGTTCGAGGACAGACAAAGACACCATATATTTT. Translation: CASSSRTDKDTIYF.

This clonotype was observed many times. This chain uses TRBV6-5 with TRBJ1-1, with D unclear. The CDR3 runs to 19 residues. Germline V lookup: CDR1 MNHEY, CDR2 SVGAGI. Trimming shortened V by 0 bases and J by 0 bases, and 20 bases separated the two germline ends. As DNA, the CDR3 is TGTGCCAGCAGTTACTCGTTACAGTTACTAAGGCCTTTGAACACTGAAGCTTTCTTT. This sequence encodes CASSYSLQLLRPLNTEAFF.

This clonotype was counted a few times. The chain recombines TRBV10-3 with TRBJ2-5; D possibly corresponds to TRBD1 (5 bases). This CDR3 is 14 amino acids long. Germline assignment: CDR1 ENHRY and CDR2 SYGVKD. V was pared by 6 bases and J by 2 bases, with 13 bases between. This CDR3 is CAIRDSTDQETQYF. DNA of the CDR3: TGTGCCATCAGAGATTCGACAGATCAAGAGACCCAGTACTTC.

The V gene is TRBV25-1, the J gene TRBJ2-5, with 8 nucleotides matching TRBD1. The trim removed 2 bases at V and 1 base at J, leaving 3 bases unmatched. The CDR3 has 15 amino acids. Germline CDR1 is MGHDK and CDR2 is SYGVNS. The CDR3 here is CASSEPTGAQETQYF. Written as DNA, the CDR3 is TGTGCCAGCAGTGAACCGACAGGGGCCCAAGAGACCCAGTACTTC.

The rearrangement uses TRBV2 and TRBJ2-5; possibly TRBD1 for D (5 bases). V was shortened by 7 bases and J by 5 bases, with 17 bases between the two germline ends. The germline gives CDR1 SNHLY, CDR2 FYNNEI. The CDR3 runs to 14 residues. CDR3 loop: CASTDPRVMETQYF. For the CDR3, the DNA is TGTGCCAGCACTGACCCCAGGGTTATGGAGACCCAGTACTTC.

This clonotype showed up just a few times. V gene TRBV2 combines with J gene TRBJ2-3; D perhaps matches TRBD2 (6 bases). The CDR3 is 13 residues long. Germline CDR1 reads SNHLY; CDR2 reads FYNNEI. V lost 2 bases and J lost 4, with 7 bases in between. The CDR3 nucleotides are TGTGCCAGCAGTGAAACTAGCTCAGATACGCAGTATTTT. Amino acid sequence: CASSETSSDTQYF.

At least ten counts were recorded for this clonotype. The rearrangement joins TRBV7-2 to TRBJ1-1, with 7 bases matching TRBD1. V shed 1 base and J 4 bases; nucleotides not matched to a gene: 6. The length of the CDR3 is 15 residues. The germline V gene encodes CDR1 SGHTA and CDR2 FQGNSA. CDR3 DNA sequence: TGTGCCAGCAGCTTAGATGGCTCAGGGGGCACTGAAGCTTTCTTT. Its translation is CASSLDGSGGTEAFF.

This clonotype has more than one count but fewer than ten. The chain is built from TRBV5-1 and TRBJ2-2; the D gene is possibly TRBD2 (5 bases). V was trimmed by 6 bases and J by 5 bases, leaving 14 bases between them. The CDR3 runs 14 residues. Germline CDR1 reads SGHRS; CDR2 reads YFSETQ. CDR3 DNA sequence: TGCGCCAGCAAGCGCAGGCCGGGGACCGGGGAGCTGTTTTTT. Translation: CASKRRPGTGELFF.

This clonotype was detected ten times or more. This chain joins TRBV7-2 and TRBJ2-5; weak D call: TRBD1 (5 bases). The CDR3 runs to 14 residues. CDR1 is SGHTA and CDR2 is FQGNSA in the germline V gene. V was cut by 5 bases and J by 1 base, with 11 bases left in between. This CDR3 is CASSEAGRQETQYF. In DNA, the CDR3 is TGTGCCAGCAGCGAAGCAGGGCGCCAAGAGACCCAGTACTTC.

This clonotype was detected a few times. This sequence joins TRBV12-3 or TRBV12-4 and TRBJ2-7; 9 bases line up with TRBD1. The CDR3 runs 15 residues. The ends lost 6 bases at V and 0 bases at J; junction bases unmatched: 6. In DNA form, the CDR3 reads TGTGCCAGCAGGAAGACAGGGGGGAGCTCCTACGAGCAGTACTTC. Translation gives CASRKTGGSSYEQYF.

The rearrangement links TRBV7-9 to TRBJ1-5; 12 bases are shared with TRBD1. The V segment lost 5 bases and the J segment 9 bases; nucleotides outside the gene matches: 14. The germline gives CDR1 SEHNR, CDR2 FQNEAQ (reference sequence). The CDR3 loop spans 17 amino acids. CDR3 residues: CASSLERGGTGGGPQHF. DNA of the CDR3: TGTGCCAGCAGCCTGGAGAGAGGCGGGACAGGGGGCGGGCCCCAGCATTTT.

This clonotype was observed at least ten times. V gene TRBV10-3 combines with J gene TRBJ1-1; a weak D match, TRBD1 (5 bases). Trimming stripped 8 bases from V and 0 bases from J, with 13 bases between. Germline V gives CDR1 ENHRY, CDR2 SYGVKD. This CDR3 has 14 residues. CDR3 sequence reads: CAISRGGMNTEAFF. The CDR3 nucleotides are TGTGCCATCTCGCGGGGGGGTATGAACACTGAAGCTTTCTTT.

This clonotype was recorded many times. The chain is built from TRBV4-1 and TRBJ1-3; D unclear. The CDR3 consists of 14 residues. The V and J ends lost 4 bases and 4 bases respectively, with 11 bases between them. Looked up from germline, CDR1 is MGHRA and CDR2 is YSYEKL. The CDR3 nucleotides read TGCGCCAGCAGCCTAGAGGAAGAAGGAAACACCATATATTTT. Its translation: CASSLEEEGNTIYF.

Ten or more counts support this clonotype. V usage is TRBV5-6 and J usage is TRBJ1-5; 8 positions match TRBD1. Germline V gene data show CDR1 as SGHDT and CDR2 as YYEEEE. V trimming: 2 bases; J trimming: 7 bases; junction bases outside the gene matches: 5. This CDR3 has 14 amino acids. Here the CDR3 reads CASSFQGAFQPQHF. As DNA, the CDR3 is TGTGCCAGCAGCTTTCAGGGGGCTTTCCAGCCCCAGCATTTT.

This sequence joins TRBV6-2 or TRBV6-3 and TRBJ2-1; TRBD2 might be the D (7 bases). With 2 bases removed from V and 13 bases from J, the gap between germline ends came to 15 bases. Germline loops: CDR1 MNHEY, CDR2 SVGEGT. The CDR3 contains 13 residues. For the CDR3, the DNA is TGTGCCAGCAGTTACCCCCAAGGGGGGGTCCAGTTCTTC. The encoded protein is CASSYPQGGVQFF.

This clonotype was counted only a few times. The V and J genes are TRBV7-8 and TRBJ2-5; D remains ambiguous. Trimming took 1 base from V and 0 from J, leaving 9 bases between them. The CDR3 totals 15 residues. The germline CDR1 and CDR2 sequences are SGHVS and FQNEAQ. CDR3 loop: CASSLGGGYQETQYF. The CDR3 DNA is TGTGCCAGCAGCTTAGGTGGCGGCTACCAAGAGACCCAGTACTTC. The full variable domain, with the rest looked up from reference TRBV7-8 and TRBJ2-5, is GAGVSQSPRYKVAKRGQDVALRCDPISGHVSLFWYQQALGQGPEFLTYFQNEAQLDKSGLPSDRFFAERPEGSVSTLKIQRTQQEDSAVYLCASSLGGGYQETQYFGPGTRLLVL.

In its sample, this clonotype was seen many times. The chain employs TRBV29-1 and TRBJ1-5; D uncertain. The germline V gene has CDR1 SQVTM and CDR2 ANQGSEA. The CDR3 contains 16 residues. V shed 0 bases and J shed 2 bases, with 14 bases lying between them. The CDR3, as DNA: TGCAGCGTTGAAGATCCTGAGAACAGTCGCAATCAGCCCCAGCATTTT. Its protein product is CSVEDPENSRNQPQHF.

This clonotype was counted ten times or more. This chain uses TRBV7-3 with TRBJ1-1, with 7 bases matching TRBD1. The junction had 9 bases not matched to a gene; V was cut back by 5 bases and J by 6 bases. CDR1 and CDR2 from the germline V gene are SGHTA and FQGTGA. CDR3 length equals 14 residues. The chain's CDR3 is CASSPDGQVSEAFF. CDR3 coding DNA: TGTGCCAGCAGCCCCGACGGACAGGTTTCTGAAGCTTTCTTT. The full variable domain, in which reference TRBV7-3 and TRBJ1-1 provide the parts outside the CDR3, is GAGVSQTPSNKVTEKGKYVELRCDPISGHTALYWYRQSLGQGPEFLIYFQGTGAADDSGLPNDRFFAVRPEGSVSTLKIQRTERGDSAVYLCASSPDGQVSEAFFGQGTRLTVV.

This clonotype was seen at least ten times. V and J are TRBV7-6 and TRBJ2-2; D ambiguous. Germline loops: CDR1 SGHVS, CDR2 FNYEAQ. The CDR3 loop spans 14 amino acids. Trimming pared 5 bases from V and 4 bases from J, leaving 11 bases between. The CDR3 protein is CASSVLPGTGELFF. DNA for the CDR3: TGTGCCAGCAGCGTGCTGCCGGGCACCGGGGAGCTGTTTTTT.

This clonotype has ten or more counts. The V call is TRBV6-2 or TRBV6-3, the J call TRBJ1-2, with TRBD1 matching over 8 bases. J was trimmed by 3 bases and V by 2 bases; bases with no gene match: 8. This CDR3 comprises 16 residues. Germline lookup yields CDR1 MNHEY and CDR2 SVGEGT. The CDR3 DNA reads as TGTGCCAGCAGTTACCCTTGGACAGGGAAGGACTATGGCTACACCTTC. Residues: CASSYPWTGKDYGYTF.

The V and J genes are TRBV5-1 and TRBJ2-3; D is unclear. Germline-derived CDR1 and CDR2 are SGHRS and YFSETQ. The CDR3 is 14 residues long. Deletions cut 3 bases from V and 2 bases from J, with 10 bases between. The CDR3 region is CASSYRQATDTQYF. CDR3 nucleotides: TGCGCCAGCAGCTATCGACAAGCCACAGATACGCAGTATTTT.

This clonotype was counted many times. This sequence joins TRBV5-1 and TRBJ1-1; D remains unclear. The V and J ends lost 4 bases and 0 bases respectively, with 13 bases between them. The CDR3 extends over 15 amino acids. The germline V gene has CDR1 SGHRS and CDR2 YFSETQ. In DNA form, the CDR3 reads TGCGCCAGCAGCCCGAGGGAGGGTCTGAACACTGAAGCTTTCTTT. It encodes CASSPREGLNTEAFF.

Many counts were recorded for this clonotype. The chain joins TRBV2 to TRBJ1-5; D remains ambiguous. The CDR3 runs to 15 residues. V lost 1 base and J lost 1, with 8 bases in between. CDR1 SNHLY and CDR2 FYNNEI come from the germline V gene. The CDR3 coding sequence is TGTGCCAGCAGTGAAGGAAGGGAGAGCAATCAGCCCCAGCATTTT. It encodes CASSEGRESNQPQHF.

This clonotype was detected only a few times. The rearrangement uses TRBV5-1 and TRBJ2-3; 13 nucleotides agree with TRBD2. Germline values: CDR1 SGHRS, CDR2 YFSETQ. Germline trimming cut 4 bases from V and 6 bases from J; bases unmatched to any gene: 11. The CDR3 extends over 17 amino acids. The CDR3 nucleotides are TGCGCCAGCAGCCCGAGACTAGCGGGGGGTGGCAGCGATACGCAGTATTTT. Protein sequence: CASSPRLAGGGSDTQYF.

There are a few counts of this clonotype. The V and J genes are TRBV12-3 or TRBV12-4 and TRBJ1-2; D unclear. This CDR3 is 15 amino acids long. V gave up 5 bases and J gave up 4 bases, with 17 bases separating them. The CDR3 coding sequence is TGTGCCAGCAGTCGACGGGCCGGGCTGGGCTATGGCTACACCTTC. Translated, it gives CASSRRAGLGYGYTF.

This clonotype was recorded at least ten times. The CDR3 here is CASSLQSYNSPLHF. The CDR3 bases are TGTGCCAGCAGCCTACAGAGCTATAATTCACCCCTCCACTTT. The gene calls are TRBV7-2 and TRBJ1-6; D gene unclear. This CDR3 contains 14 residues. CDR1 is SGHTA, CDR2 FQGNSA, per germline. The ends were cut back, 5 bases at V and 3 bases at J, with 8 bases in the middle.

This clonotype was seen repeatedly, ten times or more. The chain combines TRBV3-1 with TRBJ1-2; 8 nucleotides line up with TRBD1. CDR1 and CDR2 (germline): LGHDT, YNNKEL (reference sequence). CDR3 length: 15 residues. The ends lost 0 bases at V and 4 bases at J; junction bases unmatched: 4. As DNA, the CDR3 is TGTGCCAGCAGCCAAGAAACAGGGGGAACCTATGGCTACACCTTC. Residues: CASSQETGGTYGYTF.

This clonotype was observed a handful of times. The chain combines TRBV20-1 with TRBJ2-7, with D hard to call. Germline lookup yields CDR1 DFQATT and CDR2 SNEGSKA (reference sequence). The V and J ends lost 3 bases and 9 bases respectively, with 12 bases between them. The length of the CDR3 is 11 residues. The chain's CDR3 is CSASLSGLQYF. CDR3 in DNA: TGCAGTGCTAGCCTTTCGGGCTTGCAGTACTTC.

In this sample, this clonotype turned up many times. The rearrangement joins TRBV6-2 or TRBV6-3 to TRBJ1-1; possibly TRBD1 for D (6 bases). CDR1 and CDR2 from the germline V gene are MNHEY and SVGEGT. The germline V and J ends were trimmed by 5 bases and 6 bases, with 19 bases remaining between them. The CDR3 consists of 15 residues. Here the CDR3 reads CASSPKVDSVPEAFF. CDR3 in DNA: TGTGCCAGCAGTCCAAAGGTGGACAGCGTACCTGAAGCTTTCTTT.